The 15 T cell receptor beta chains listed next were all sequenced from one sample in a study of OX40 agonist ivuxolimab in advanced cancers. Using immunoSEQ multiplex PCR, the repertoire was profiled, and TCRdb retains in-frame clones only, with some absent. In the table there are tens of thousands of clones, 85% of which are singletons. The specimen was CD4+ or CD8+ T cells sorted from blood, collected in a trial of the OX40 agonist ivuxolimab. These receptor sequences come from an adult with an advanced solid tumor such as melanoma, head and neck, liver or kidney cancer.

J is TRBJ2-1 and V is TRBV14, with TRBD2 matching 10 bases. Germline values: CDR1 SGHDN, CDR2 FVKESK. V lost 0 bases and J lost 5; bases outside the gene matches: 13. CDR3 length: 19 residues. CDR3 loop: CASSQESLAGAPRNNEQFF. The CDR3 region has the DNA TGTGCCAGCAGCCAAGAGAGCCTAGCGGGAGCCCCCCGGAACAATGAGCAGTTCTTC.

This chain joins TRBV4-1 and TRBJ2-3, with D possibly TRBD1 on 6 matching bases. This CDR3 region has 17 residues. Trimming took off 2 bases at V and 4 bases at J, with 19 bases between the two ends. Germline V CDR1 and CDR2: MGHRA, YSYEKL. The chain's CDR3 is CASSQPRDTRSADTQYF. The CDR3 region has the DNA TGCGCCAGCAGCCAACCCCGGGACACGAGGTCCGCAGATACGCAGTATTTT.

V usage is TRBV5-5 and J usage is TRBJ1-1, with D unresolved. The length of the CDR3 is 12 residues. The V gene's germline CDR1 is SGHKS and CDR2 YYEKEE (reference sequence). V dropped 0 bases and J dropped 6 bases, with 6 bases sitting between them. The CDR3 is CASSLVGSEAFF. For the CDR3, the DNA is TGTGCCAGCAGCTTGGTTGGTTCTGAAGCTTTCTTT.

The CDR3 DNA reads as TGCGCCAGCAGCCTAAGCGGGACAGGGGGCGAACAGACCCAGTACTTC. This translates into CASSLSGTGGEQTQYF. The V gene is TRBV5-1, the J gene TRBJ2-5; TRBD1 agrees at 12 bases. Trimming removed 4 bases from V and 6 bases from J; junction bases left unmatched: 10. The germline V gene has CDR1 SGHRS and CDR2 YFSETQ. The length of the CDR3 is 16 residues.

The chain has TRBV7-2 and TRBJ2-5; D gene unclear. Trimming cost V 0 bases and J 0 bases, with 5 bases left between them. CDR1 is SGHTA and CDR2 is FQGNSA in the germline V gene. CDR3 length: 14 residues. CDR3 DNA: TGTGCCAGCAGCTTAGCGGGCAACCAAGAGACCCAGTACTTC. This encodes CASSLAGNQETQYF.

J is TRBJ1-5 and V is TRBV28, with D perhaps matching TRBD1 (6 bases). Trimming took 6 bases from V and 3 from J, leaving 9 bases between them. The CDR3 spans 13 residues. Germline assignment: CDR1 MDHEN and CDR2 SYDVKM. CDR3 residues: CASRGGPNQPQHF. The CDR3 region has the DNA TGTGCCAGCAGGGGGGGGCCCAATCAGCCCCAGCATTTT.

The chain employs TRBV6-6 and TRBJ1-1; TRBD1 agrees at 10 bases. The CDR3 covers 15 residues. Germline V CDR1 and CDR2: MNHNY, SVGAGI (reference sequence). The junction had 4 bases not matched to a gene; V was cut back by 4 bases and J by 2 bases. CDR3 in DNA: TGTGCCAGCAGTTGGGACAGGGGTCACAACACTGAAGCTTTCTTT. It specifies CASSWDRGHNTEAFF.

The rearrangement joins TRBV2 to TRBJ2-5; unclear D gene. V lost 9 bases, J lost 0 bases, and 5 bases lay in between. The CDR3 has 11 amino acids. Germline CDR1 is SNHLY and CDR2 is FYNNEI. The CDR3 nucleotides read TGTGCCAGTTCGTACCAAGAGACCCAGTACTTC. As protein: CASSYQETQYF.

CDR3 nucleotide sequence: TGTGCCATCGGGACAGCGGTGAGGACTGAAGCTTTCTTT. Protein product: CAIGTAVRTEAFF. V and J are TRBV5-4 and TRBJ1-1; TRBD1 aligns across 7 bases. The CDR3 contains 13 residues. Losses at the gene ends were 9 bases for V and 5 bases for J; bases not matched to a gene: 10. Germline CDR1 SGHNT, CDR2 YYREEE (reference sequence).

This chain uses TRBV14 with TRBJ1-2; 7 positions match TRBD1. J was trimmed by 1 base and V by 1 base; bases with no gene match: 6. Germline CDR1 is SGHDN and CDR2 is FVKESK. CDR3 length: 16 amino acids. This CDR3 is CASSQGIGDSNYGYTF. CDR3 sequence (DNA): TGTGCCAGCAGCCAAGGCATAGGGGACAGTAACTATGGCTACACCTTC.

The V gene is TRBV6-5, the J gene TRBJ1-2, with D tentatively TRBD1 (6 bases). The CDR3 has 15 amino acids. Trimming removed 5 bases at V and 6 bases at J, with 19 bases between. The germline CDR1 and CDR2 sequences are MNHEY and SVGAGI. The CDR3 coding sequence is TGTGCCAGCAGTCCCCCGGGGGGCAGGGTGAATGGCTACACCTTC. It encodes CASSPPGGRVNGYTF.

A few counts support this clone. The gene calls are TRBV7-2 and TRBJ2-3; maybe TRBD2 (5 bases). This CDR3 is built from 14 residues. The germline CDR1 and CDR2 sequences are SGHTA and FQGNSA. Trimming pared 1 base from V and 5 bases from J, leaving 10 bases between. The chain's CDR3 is CASSLGLSGDTQYF. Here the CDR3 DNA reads TGTGCCAGCAGCTTAGGACTGAGCGGAGATACGCAGTATTTT.

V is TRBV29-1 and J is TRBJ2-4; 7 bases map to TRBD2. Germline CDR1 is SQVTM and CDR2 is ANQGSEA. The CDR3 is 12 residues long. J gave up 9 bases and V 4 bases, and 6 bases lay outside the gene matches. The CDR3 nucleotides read TGCAGCGTTGTGGGGGGGGTTGGCATTCAGTACTTC. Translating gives CSVVGGVGIQYF.

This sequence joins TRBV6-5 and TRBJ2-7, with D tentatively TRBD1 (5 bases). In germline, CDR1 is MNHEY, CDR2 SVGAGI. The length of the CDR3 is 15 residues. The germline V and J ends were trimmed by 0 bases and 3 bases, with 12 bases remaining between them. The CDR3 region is CASSYSAGSGYEQYF. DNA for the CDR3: TGTGCCAGCAGTTACTCGGCAGGGTCGGGCTACGAGCAGTACTTC.

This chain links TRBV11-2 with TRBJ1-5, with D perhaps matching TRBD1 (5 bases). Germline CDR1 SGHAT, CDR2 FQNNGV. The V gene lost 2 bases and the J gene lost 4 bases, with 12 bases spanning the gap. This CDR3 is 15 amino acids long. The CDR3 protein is CASSLTSGGNQPQHF. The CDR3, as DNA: TGTGCCAGCAGCTTAACCTCTGGGGGAAATCAGCCCCAGCATTTT.